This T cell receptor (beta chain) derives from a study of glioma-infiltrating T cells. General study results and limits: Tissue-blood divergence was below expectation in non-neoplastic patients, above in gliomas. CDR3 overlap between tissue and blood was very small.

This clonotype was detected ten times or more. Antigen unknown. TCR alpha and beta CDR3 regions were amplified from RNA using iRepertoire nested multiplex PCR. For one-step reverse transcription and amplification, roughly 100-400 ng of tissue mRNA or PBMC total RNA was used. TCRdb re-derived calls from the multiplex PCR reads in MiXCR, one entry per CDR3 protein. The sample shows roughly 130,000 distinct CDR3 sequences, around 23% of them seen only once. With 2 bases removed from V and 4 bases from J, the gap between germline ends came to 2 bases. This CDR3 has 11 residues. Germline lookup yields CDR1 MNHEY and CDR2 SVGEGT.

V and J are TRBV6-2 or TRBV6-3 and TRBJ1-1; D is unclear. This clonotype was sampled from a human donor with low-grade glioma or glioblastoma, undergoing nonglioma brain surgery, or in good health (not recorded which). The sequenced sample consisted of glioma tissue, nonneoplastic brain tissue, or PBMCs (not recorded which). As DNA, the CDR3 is TGTGCCAGCAGTTACGGCACTGAAGCTTTCTTT. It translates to CASSYGTEAFF.